One sample yielded the 7 T cell receptor beta chains listed below, sequenced in a study of PD-L1 blockade in urothelial cancer. The repertoire was sequenced with immunoSEQ multiplex PCR; TCRdb's copy has only in-frame clones and lacks some. The sample yields 45,000 to 65,000 clones, about 85% seen once. The time point: pretreatment peripheral blood. Sequenced material: PBMCs, taken around atezolizumab (anti-PD-L1) treatment. The receptors were sampled from a man between 65 and 79 years old with urothelial cancer.

V gene TRBV18 combines with J gene TRBJ2-5; D is possibly TRBD2 (6 bases). CDR3 length equals 15 residues. The V gene's germline CDR1 is KGHSH and CDR2 LQKENI. V lost 6 bases to trimming and J lost 5 bases, with 19 bases between them. The CDR3 loop reads CASSRAGFGEETQYF. In DNA, the CDR3 is TGTGCCAGCTCCCGCGCGGGGTTCGGGGAGGAGACCCAGTACTTC. Full variable domain (remainder filled in from reference TRBV18 and TRBJ2-5): NAGVMQNPRHLVRRRGQEARLRCSPMKGHSHVYWYRQLPEEGLKFMVYLQKENIIDESGMPKERFSAEFPKEGPSILRIQQVVRGDSAAYFCASSRAGFGEETQYFGPGTRLLVL.

This clone showed up just once. This sequence joins TRBV5-1 and TRBJ2-4; perhaps TRBD2 as D (6 bases). In germline, CDR1 is SGHRS, CDR2 YFSETQ. V lost 0 bases to trimming and J lost 0 bases, with 13 bases between them. The CDR3 loop spans 17 amino acids. The CDR3 nucleotides are TGCGCCAGCAGCTTGGATGGAGGGGCACTAGCCAAAAACATTCAGTACTTC. Its translation is CASSLDGGALAKNIQYF.

Written as DNA, the CDR3 is TGTGCCAGCAGCCAAGAAGCGGGAGAGTCCTACGAGCAGTACTTC. Its translation is CASSQEAGESYEQYF. J is TRBJ2-7 and V is TRBV4-2, with 8 nucleotides matching TRBD2. In germline, CDR1 is LGHNA, CDR2 YNFKEQ. With V trimmed by 0 bases and J by 1 base, 2 bases remained unmatched. There are 15 residues in the CDR3.

The J gene is TRBJ2-7, the V gene TRBV11-2; TRBD1 matches 8 bases. Germline trimming cut 1 base from V and 3 bases from J; bases unmatched to any gene: 5. The CDR3 loop spans 15 amino acids. Germline CDR1 reads SGHAT; CDR2 reads FQNNGV. CDR3 nucleotide sequence: TGTGCCAGCAGCTTAGTAGCAGGGACAGGCTACGAGCAGTACTTC. It is translated as CASSLVAGTGYEQYF.

V gene TRBV10-2 combines with J gene TRBJ2-5; 11 nucleotides match TRBD1. CDR3 size: 14 residues. Losses at the gene ends were 5 bases for V and 4 bases for J; bases not matched to a gene: 3. Germline V lookup: CDR1 WSHSY, CDR2 SAAADI. The CDR3 here is CASSWDRGGETQYF. The CDR3 region has the DNA TGCGCCAGCAGTTGGGACAGGGGGGGAGAGACCCAGTACTTC.

V is TRBV11-3 and J is TRBJ2-1, with 7 nucleotides matching TRBD2. CDR1 is SGHNT, CDR2 YENEEA, per germline. Unmatched junction bases numbered 8, after V lost 1 base and J lost 8 bases. There are 15 residues in the CDR3. CDR3 amino acids: CASSLGTGGGDEQFF. CDR3 in DNA: TGTGCCAGCAGCTTAGGGACGGGAGGTGGGGATGAGCAGTTCTTC.

V gene TRBV28 combines with J gene TRBJ2-1; 8 bases map to TRBD2. The trim removed 2 bases at V and 4 bases at J, leaving 10 bases unmatched. Germline lookup yields CDR1 MDHEN and CDR2 SYDVKM. The CDR3 is made up of 17 amino acids. The CDR3 nucleotides read TGTGCCAGCAGTTTACACCTTCAGCTAGCGGGTTACAATGAGCAGTTCTTC. Amino acids: CASSLHLQLAGYNEQFF.